The clone carrying this TCR beta chain was detected only once. Its antigen remains unknown. V dropped 4 bases and J dropped 0; count of bases not matched to a gene: 7. The CDR3 spans 15 residues. Germline V CDR1 and CDR2: SGHDT, YYEEEE. Data came from immunoSEQ multiplex PCR; TCRdb stores just in-frame clones and leaves some out. The sample lists 100,000 to 150,000 clones; over 85% were seen once. This sample is part of a study of cytomegalovirus exposure and HLA in healthy donors. Study-level results: A later analysis found first-cohort TCR clusters tended to co-occur in the 90 to 150 validation repertoires. Researchers catalogued some 160 TCR beta chains as cytomegalovirus-associated.

Sequencing was performed on PBMCs. This sequence joins TRBV5-6 and TRBJ2-7, with TRBD1 matching 7 bases. This TCR was sampled from a man aged 25 to 45 in good health and CMV-seronegative. The CDR3, as DNA: TGTGCCAGCAGCCCTGACAGGGTTAGCTCCTACGAGCAGTACTTC. This encodes CASSPDRVSSYEQYF.